These T cell receptor beta chains were read from a single sample in a study of T cells after somatic rescue of genetic block. Sequenced by immunoSEQ multiplex PCR; TCRdb stores in-frame clones only, minus some. The sample contains roughly 92,000 clones, around 90% of which appear only once. Sample: peripheral blood mononuclear cells (PBMCs). The receptors originated from a woman younger than 30. Both conserved end residues are part of each CDR3. Each record gives: V gene, D gene, J gene, clone size, CDR3 length, CDR3 protein, CDR3 DNA. D genes are given only for firm matches. Not all rows give a size; the values are once, few, many and, for expanded clones, a class.

TRBV27	TRBD1	TRBJ1-1	.	16	CASSLDWGTGCAEAFF	TGTGCCAGCAGTTTGGATTGGGGGACAGGGTGCGCTGAAGCTTTCTTT
TRBV7-9	.	TRBJ1-1	once	12	CASSLGSTEAFF	TGTGCCAGCAGCTTAGGGAGTACTGAAGCTTTCTTT
TRBV5-1	.	TRBJ2-2	.	12	CASSLARGNLFF	TGCGCCAGCAGCTTGGCCCGAGGGAACCTGTTTTTT
TRBV2	.	TRBJ1-2	.	12	CASSPAGIGYTF	TGTGCCAGCAGCCCCGCGGGGATCGGCTACACCTTC
TRBV28	.	TRBJ2-3	.	12	CASNPLGTGQYF	TGTGCCAGCAACCCTTTGGGGACGGGGCAGTATTTT
TRBV12-5	TRBD1	TRBJ1-5	.	14	CASGSGQGDKPQHF	TGTGCTAGTGGTTCGGGACAGGGCGATAAGCCCCAGCATTTT
TRBV6-5	TRBD1	TRBJ1-5	.	13	CASGTVGNQPQHF	TGTGCCAGCGGGACAGTCGGCAATCAGCCCCAGCATTTT
TRBV7-9	.	TRBJ1-1	.	13	CAGLVGMNTEAFF	TGTGCCGGGTTGGTCGGCATGAACACTGAAGCTTTCTTT
TRBV27	TRBD2	TRBJ2-2	.	19	CASSLPGLARNTGAGELFF	TGTGCCAGCAGTTTGCCGGGACTAGCCCGGAACACGGGGGCCGGGGAGCTGTTTTTT
TRBV6-6	.	TRBJ1-4	.	15	CASSSGQLPHEKLFF	TGTGCCAGCAGTTCGGGACAACTACCACATGAAAAACTGTTTTTT
TRBV30	.	TRBJ1-1	.	13	CAWRDSLNTEAFF	TGTGCCTGGAGGGACAGCCTGAACACTGAAGCTTTCTTT
TRBV7-6	.	TRBJ2-3	.	14	CASSPPGVGGTQYF	TGTGCCAGCAGCCCCCCGGGGGTCGGCGGGACGCAGTATTTT
TRBV11-2	TRBD1	TRBJ2-5	.	15	CASSRPGTGRETQYF	TGTGCCAGCAGCCGTCCCGGGACAGGGAGGGAGACCCAGTACTTC
TRBV2	.	TRBJ2-7	.	14	CASTRTVSSYEQYF	TGTGCCAGCACCCGGACGGTGAGCTCCTACGAGCAGTACTTC